The rows below give T cell receptor beta chains drawn from one sample of a study of blood T cell repertoires in COVID-19. Produced via immunoSEQ multiplex PCR; TCRdb's table is partial and in-frame only. The data contain around 120,000 clones, over 85% of them singletons. Material for sequencing was peripheral blood. The receptors originated from a man aged 55 to 69 with COVID-19, enrolled during active disease. Both conserved end residues are part of each CDR3. A D gene is named only where the DNA matches it firmly. Size is omitted from some rows. Given values are once, few, many or a class for expanded clones.

size: .
V: TRBV18
J: TRBJ2-7
D: .
CDR3: CASSPGDTYEQYF
DNA: TGTGCCAGCTCACCCGGGGACACCTACGAGCAGTACTTC

size: .
V: TRBV6-1
J: TRBJ2-7
D: .
CDR3: CASSEGGSGIYEQYF
DNA: TGTGCCAGCAGTGAAGGAGGGTCGGGTATTTACGAGCAGTACTTC

size: once
V: TRBV2
J: TRBJ2-7
D: TRBD1
CDR3: CAGLYMTGNEQYF
DNA: TGTGCCGGACTTTACATGACAGGGAACGAGCAGTACTTC

size: few
V: TRBV28
J: TRBJ1-4
D: .
CDR3: CASGPATNEKLFF
DNA: TGTGCCTCAGGCCCGGCAACTAATGAAAAACTGTTTTTT

size: .
V: TRBV9
J: TRBJ2-7
D: TRBD2
CDR3: CASSVAASGRVYEQYF
DNA: TGTGCCAGCAGCGTAGCCGCTAGCGGGAGGGTTTACGAGCAGTACTTC

size: .
V: TRBV5-1
J: TRBJ1-5
D: .
CDR3: CASSPPGPNNQPQHF
DNA: TGCGCCAGCAGTCCCCCAGGGCCGAACAATCAGCCCCAGCATTTT

size: .
V: TRBV3-1/TRBV3-2
J: TRBJ2-7
D: .
CDR3: CASSQGSFRGRSLEQYF
DNA: TGTGCCAGCAGCCAAGGTAGTTTTAGGGGGAGATCCCTCGAGCAGTACTTC

size: .
V: TRBV19
J: TRBJ2-1
D: TRBD2
CDR3: CASRGRLAGGVYNEQFF
DNA: TGTGCCAGTAGGGGCAGATTAGCGGGCGGGGTCTACAATGAGCAGTTCTTC

size: .
V: TRBV11-2
J: TRBJ1-1
D: .
CDR3: CASSPSGFWAEAFF
DNA: TGTGCCAGCAGCCCCTCAGGGTTCTGGGCTGAAGCTTTCTTT

size: .
V: TRBV18
J: TRBJ1-4
D: .
CDR3: CASSLTGSTNEKLFF
DNA: TGTGCCAGCTCATTAACAGGGTCAACTAATGAAAAACTGTTTTTT

size: .
V: TRBV7-9
J: TRBJ2-7
D: TRBD1
CDR3: CASSLGTGNSYEQYF
DNA: TGTGCCAGCAGCTTAGGGACAGGGAACTCCTACGAGCAGTACTTC

size: .
V: TRBV5-1
J: TRBJ1-5
D: TRBD1
CDR3: CASSLRPGTGFRNQPQHF
DNA: TGCGCCAGCAGCCTCCGTCCCGGGACAGGGTTTAGGAATCAGCCCCAGCATTTT

size: .
V: TRBV28
J: TRBJ1-5
D: .
CDR3: CASSSLVSGDNNQPQHF
DNA: TGTGCCAGCAGCTCCCTCGTATCAGGGGACAACAATCAGCCCCAGCATTTT

size: once
V: TRBV11-2
J: TRBJ2-7
D: TRBD1
CDR3: CASSLVGTVTLYEQYF
DNA: TGTGCCAGCAGCTTAGTCGGGACAGTAACCTTATACGAGCAGTACTTC

size: .
V: TRBV2
J: TRBJ1-3
D: .
CDR3: CASSEARSSGNTIYF
DNA: TGTGCCAGCAGTGAAGCGAGGTCCTCGGGAAACACCATATATTTT

size: .
V: TRBV14
J: TRBJ2-7
D: TRBD2
CDR3: CASSPLLAASYEQYF
DNA: TGTGCCAGCAGCCCGCTTCTAGCGGCCTCCTACGAGCAGTACTTC

size: once
V: TRBV5-4
J: TRBJ2-4
D: TRBD1
CDR3: CASSFDRGRDIQYF
DNA: TGTGCCAGCAGCTTTGACAGGGGTAGGGACATTCAGTACTTC

size: .
V: TRBV6-5
J: TRBJ1-2
D: .
CDR3: CASSPGPDYGYTF
DNA: TGTGCCAGCAGTCCGGGTCCTGATTATGGCTACACCTTC

size: .
V: TRBV7-2
J: TRBJ2-2
D: TRBD1
CDR3: CASSPTGGVTGELFF
DNA: TGTGCCAGCAGCCCGACAGGGGGGGTTACCGGGGAGCTGTTTTTT

size: .
V: TRBV5-1
J: TRBJ1-4
D: .
CDR3: CASRRSGFNEKLFF
DNA: TGCGCCAGCAGAAGGTCAGGGTTCAATGAAAAACTGTTTTTT

size: .
V: TRBV19
J: TRBJ2-3
D: .
CDR3: CATRDWRLEMVQYF
DNA: TGTGCCACCCGGGACTGGCGGCTTGAAATGGTGCAGTATTTT

size: .
V: TRBV7-9
J: TRBJ2-4
D: .
CDR3: CASSFPASDIQYF
DNA: TGTGCCAGCAGCTTCCCCGCCTCAGACATTCAGTACTTC

size: .
V: TRBV15
J: TRBJ2-5
D: TRBD2
CDR3: CATSRGEGETQYF
DNA: TGTGCCACCAGCAGAGGGGAGGGAGAGACCCAGTACTTC

size: .
V: TRBV13
J: TRBJ2-5
D: .
CDR3: CASSLNGFQETQYF
DNA: TGTGCCAGCAGCTTAAACGGGTTCCAAGAGACCCAGTACTTC

size: .
V: TRBV27
J: TRBJ1-5
D: TRBD1
CDR3: CASRHEDRGVICYNQPQHF
DNA: TGTGCCAGCCGACACGAGGACAGGGGGGTCATTTGCTACAATCAGCCCCAGCATTTT

size: .
V: TRBV24-1
J: TRBJ2-6
D: .
CDR3: CATSDSDWTGANVLTF
DNA: TGTGCCACCAGTGATTCGGACTGGACTGGGGCCAACGTCCTGACTTTC

size: .
V: TRBV19
J: TRBJ2-1
D: .
CDR3: CASSIDPSSNEQFF
DNA: TGTGCCAGTAGTATAGATCCTAGTTCCAATGAGCAGTTCTTC

size: once
V: TRBV27
J: TRBJ2-7
D: TRBD1
CDR3: CASSSRGHDEQYF
DNA: TGTGCCAGCAGCAGCAGGGGGCACGACGAGCAGTACTTC

size: .
V: TRBV19
J: TRBJ2-1
D: .
CDR3: CASSELQGQYNEQFF
DNA: TGTGCCAGTAGTGAATTACAGGGTCAATACAATGAGCAGTTCTTC

size: .
V: TRBV9
J: TRBJ1-1
D: .
CDR3: CASSAHLGASTEAFF
DNA: TGTGCCAGCAGCGCGCACTTAGGGGCTAGCACTGAAGCTTTCTTT

size: .
V: TRBV11-2
J: TRBJ1-2
D: TRBD1
CDR3: CASSLAGGYGYTF
DNA: TGTGCCAGCAGCTTAGCAGGGGGCTATGGCTACACCTTC

size: .
V: TRBV9
J: TRBJ2-7
D: TRBD2
CDR3: CASSPFLAGDEQYF
DNA: TGTGCCAGCAGCCCCTTTTTAGCGGGAGACGAGCAGTACTTC

size: .
V: TRBV7-8
J: TRBJ2-7
D: TRBD1
CDR3: CASSLRRDSSYEQYF
DNA: TGTGCCAGCAGCCTCCGACGGGACAGCTCCTACGAGCAGTACTTC

size: .
V: TRBV4-1
J: TRBJ2-7
D: .
CDR3: CASSPRLAYEQYF
DNA: TGCGCCAGCAGCCCTAGATTGGCCTACGAGCAGTACTTC

size: .
V: TRBV5-5
J: TRBJ1-5
D: .
CDR3: CASSLGGPDNQPQHF
DNA: TGTGCCAGCAGCTTGGGCGGGCCTGATAATCAGCCCCAGCATTTT

size: .
V: TRBV3-1/TRBV3-2
J: TRBJ2-7
D: .
CDR3: CASSQGRTYEQYF
DNA: TGTGCCAGCAGCCAAGGGAGGACCTACGAGCAGTACTTC

size: .
V: TRBV27
J: TRBJ2-7
D: TRBD1
CDR3: CASSFGTGSYEQYF
DNA: TGTGCCAGCAGTTTCGGGACAGGTTCCTACGAGCAGTACTTC

size: few
V: TRBV10-3
J: TRBJ2-2
D: TRBD2
CDR3: CAISALAGNTGELFF
DNA: TGTGCCATCAGTGCACTAGCGGGAAACACCGGGGAGCTGTTTTTT

size: .
V: TRBV19
J: TRBJ1-5
D: .
CDR3: CASIGGEEGNQPQHF
DNA: TGTGCCAGTATCGGAGGGGAAGAGGGCAATCAGCCCCAGCATTTT

size: .
V: TRBV2
J: TRBJ2-3
D: .
CDR3: CASRGQGDTQYF
DNA: TGTGCCAGCAGGGGCCAGGGCGATACGCAGTATTTT

size: .
V: TRBV4-3
J: TRBJ2-3
D: .
CDR3: CASSPQIPSTDTQYF
DNA: TGCGCCAGCAGCCCCCAGATCCCTAGCACAGATACGCAGTATTTT

size: .
V: TRBV19
J: TRBJ1-5
D: .
CDR3: CASSTTGGFYQPQHF
DNA: TGTGCCAGTAGTACAACGGGGGGCTTCTATCAGCCCCAGCATTTT

size: .
V: TRBV7-2
J: TRBJ1-1
D: .
CDR3: CASSLGAAGDTEAFF
DNA: TGTGCCAGCAGCTTAGGTGCGGCCGGGGACACTGAAGCTTTCTTT

size: .
V: TRBV30
J: TRBJ1-1
D: .
CDR3: CAWSRENTEAFF
DNA: TGTGCCTGGAGCAGGGAGAACACTGAAGCTTTCTTT

size: few
V: TRBV24-1
J: TRBJ2-7
D: .
CDR3: CATSEGASSYEQYF
DNA: TGTGCCACCAGTGAAGGGGCTAGCTCCTACGAGCAGTACTTC

size: .
V: TRBV5-1
J: TRBJ1-6
D: TRBD1
CDR3: CASSMGVGQAYNSPLHF
DNA: TGCGCCAGCAGCATGGGGGTTGGACAGGCCTATAATTCACCCCTCCACTTT